A single sample gave rise to the 17 T cell receptor beta chains below, sequenced in a study of metastatic and nonmetastatic thyroid tumors. Nobody among the patients had been given any treatment before thyroid surgery. TCRdb re-called the PCR reads through MiXCR. The sample holds more than 40,000 clones, over 25% seen once. Specimen: blood. Receptors originate from a male donor with papillary thyroid cancer or a benign thyroid nodule (not recorded which). Some clones in this sample may be carry-over from other donors' samples.

Details on this clone: Other DNA sequences in this specimen translate into the identical CDR3. The V gene is TRBV20-1, the J gene TRBJ1-6, with 8 nucleotides matching TRBD1. Trimming took 6 bases from V and 10 from J; bases not matched to a gene: 11. This CDR3 has 14 residues. From germline, CDR1 is DFQATT and CDR2 SNEGSKA (reference sequence). CDR3 DNA: TGCAGTGCGTCCGGACAGGGAGGTGGATCACCCCTCCACTTT. This codes for CSASGQGGGSPLHF.

Ten or more counts support this clone. V gene TRBV2 combines with J gene TRBJ1-1; D is unclear. Germline CDR1 reads SNHLY; CDR2 reads FYNNEI. The CDR3 length is 13 residues. V dropped 4 bases and J dropped 1 base, with 7 bases sitting between them. The CDR3 loop reads CASSGAQNTEAFF. CDR3 nucleotides: TGTGCCAGCAGTGGTGCGCAGAACACTGAAGCTTTCTTT.

Concerning this clone: Sequence at one end of the junction differs from germline and may be a read error. The CDR3 protein is CVSSPSGTGSYEQYF. The CDR3 region has the DNA TGTGTCAGCAGCCCCTCGGGGACAGGGAGCTACGAGCAGTACTTC. The chain has TRBV13 and TRBJ2-7; 9 positions match TRBD1. Germline assignment: CDR1 PRHDT and CDR2 FYEKMQ (reference sequence). This CDR3 region has 15 residues.

This clone was observed many times. The chain employs TRBV19 and TRBJ1-1; no reliable D call. Germline V gives CDR1 LNHDA, CDR2 SQIVND (reference sequence). The V end was cut by 5 bases, the J end by 4 bases, with 17 bases between. This CDR3 region has 15 residues. The CDR3 protein is CASSPVRPGLTEAFF. The CDR3 nucleotides are TGTGCCAGTAGTCCTGTGAGGCCGGGCCTCACTGAAGCTTTCTTT.

At least ten counts were recorded for this clone. The gene calls are TRBV30 and TRBJ2-7; perhaps TRBD1 as D (5 bases). Germline loops: CDR1 GTSNPN, CDR2 SVGIG (reference sequence). The CDR3 runs 14 residues. The V end was cut by 2 bases, the J end by 1 base, with 12 bases between. The CDR3 sequence is CAWSWGRASYEQYF. In nucleotides, the CDR3 is TGTGCCTGGAGTTGGGGCAGGGCATCCTACGAGCAGTACTTC.

The chain combines TRBV20-1 with TRBJ2-3; D possibly corresponds to TRBD2 (8 bases). The CDR3 is 16 amino acids. V lost 0 bases and J 8 bases, leaving 21 bases between the germline ends. Per the germline V gene, CDR1 is DFQATT and CDR2 is SNEGSKA (reference sequence). CDR3 sequence (DNA): TGCAGTGCTAGAGAATACGGGACAGCGGGAGTAGGTACGCAGTATTTT. Protein sequence: CSAREYGTAGVGTQYF.

This clone is classed as medium-sized. The rearrangement links TRBV4-1 to TRBJ2-7, with D possibly called TRBD1 or TRBD2 (5 bases each). Looked up from germline, CDR1 is MGHRA and CDR2 is YSYEKL. The CDR3 is 14 residues long. Trimming pared 4 bases from V and 1 base from J, leaving 11 bases between. The CDR3 bases are TGCGCCAGCAGCCGTCGGGACGGTTCCTACGAGCAGTACTTC. Residues: CASSRRDGSYEQYF.

The CDR3 protein is CASSLAACVDSPLHF. CDR3 bases: TGTGCCAGCAGTCTGGCTGCTTGCGTCGATTCACCCCTCCACTTT. V is TRBV27 and J is TRBJ1-6; D remains unclear. The V end was cut by 5 bases, the J end by 8 bases, with 16 bases between. The CDR3 is 15 amino acids. Germline V lookup: CDR1 MNHEY, CDR2 SMNVEV (reference sequence).

This clone was recorded many times. This rearrangement joins TRBV6-1 to TRBJ1-5; 7 positions agree with TRBD1. Germline loops: CDR1 MNHNS, CDR2 SASEGT. Losses at the gene ends were 3 bases for V and 4 bases for J; bases not matched to a gene: 9. There are 16 residues in the CDR3. The CDR3 DNA reads TGTGCCAGCAGTGACAAAAGGACAGGATGGAATCAGCCCCAGCATTTT. It codes for CASSDKRTGWNQPQHF.

This clone has just one count. The chain links TRBV20-1 to TRBJ2-1; D may be TRBD1 or TRBD2 (5 bases each). This CDR3 has 16 amino acids. Deletions cut 3 bases from V and 7 bases from J, with 22 bases between. The germline V gene has CDR1 DFQATT and CDR2 SNEGSKA (reference sequence). CDR3 in DNA: TGCAGTGCTAGTGGTGGGGCGGACCGGGCGGGTAATGAGCAGTTCTTC. Amino acids: CSASGGADRAGNEQFF.

This rearrangement joins TRBV11-1 to TRBJ2-3; the match to TRBD1 covers 7 bases. Per the germline V gene, CDR1 is SGHAT and CDR2 is FQDESV (reference sequence). V trimming: 5 bases; J trimming: 3 bases; junction bases outside the gene matches: 8. CDR3 length: 15 residues. The CDR3 DNA follows: TGTGCCAGCAGCCGACAGGGAACTCCTACAGATACGCAGTATTTT. Protein product: CASSRQGTPTDTQYF. The whole variable domain, filled in from reference TRBV11-1 and TRBJ2-3, reads EAEVAQSPRYKITEKSQAVAFWCDPISGHATLYWYRQILGQGPELLVQFQDESVVDDSQLPKDRFSAERLKGVDSTLKIQPAELGDSAMYLCASSRQGTPTDTQYFGPGTRLTVL.

This clone was seen only a few times. Compared with germline, one end of the junction differs, possibly owing to a read error. This sequence joins TRBV6-5 and TRBJ2-6, with 10 bases matching TRBD1. Germline CDR1 reads MNHEY; CDR2 reads SVGAGI. The CDR3 is 17 residues long. This chain's CDR3 is CASIYALADRGSNVLTF. In DNA, the CDR3 is TGTGCCAGCATTTACGCCCTGGCGGACAGGGGGTCCAACGTCCTGACTTTC.

Only a few counts were recorded for this clone. The V gene is TRBV15, the J gene TRBJ2-1; perhaps TRBD2 as D (6 bases). The germline V and J ends were trimmed by 0 bases and 3 bases, with 12 bases remaining between them. The CDR3 totals 16 residues. Germline values: CDR1 LNHNV, CDR2 YYDKDF (reference sequence). The CDR3 nucleotides are TGTGCCACCAGCAGAGAAGGTAGCGGAATCTACAATGAGCAGTTCTTC. Amino acid sequence: CATSREGSGIYNEQFF.

This chain joins TRBV6-1 and TRBJ2-3, with 7 bases matching TRBD1. Germline loops: CDR1 MNHNS, CDR2 SASEGT. The ends lost 6 bases at V and 3 bases at J; junction bases unmatched: 15. This CDR3 region has 17 residues. CDR3 protein: CASSTGLRQGVTDTQYF. The DNA of the CDR3 is TGTGCCAGCAGCACGGGTCTAAGACAGGGTGTGACAGATACGCAGTATTTT.

The CDR3 sequence: CASSLGGRDTEAFF. CDR3 nucleotide sequence: TGTGCCAGCAGCTTGGGTGGGCGTGACACTGAAGCTTTCTTT. This chain connects TRBV7-8 to TRBJ1-1; D unclear. Trimming stripped 3 bases from V and 3 bases from J, with 11 bases between. The germline gives CDR1 SGHVS, CDR2 FQNEAQ. This CDR3 region has 14 residues.

This clone was detected ten times or more. The gene calls are TRBV19 and TRBJ1-2; the D is unclear. The V and J ends lost 1 base and 3 bases respectively, with 9 bases between them. The V gene's germline CDR1 is LNHDA and CDR2 SQIVND (reference sequence). CDR3 length equals 14 residues. The CDR3 nucleotides read TGTGCCAGTAGTATAGTCGGCGGGGACTATGGCTACACCTTC. It is translated as CASSIVGGDYGYTF. Variable domain in full (rest from reference TRBV19 and TRBJ1-2): DGGITQSPKYLFRKEGQNVTLSCEQNLNHDAMYWYRQDPGQGLRLIYYSQIVNDFQKGDIAEGYSVSREKKESFPLTVTSAQKNPTAFYLCASSIVGGDYGYTFGSGTRLTVV.

This chain links TRBV6-1 with TRBJ2-7, with TRBD2 identical over 9 bases. V shed 6 bases and J 2 bases; nucleotides not matched to a gene: 11. The germline V gene has CDR1 MNHNS and CDR2 SASEGT. The CDR3 loop spans 16 amino acids. CDR3 in amino acids: CASSPGVAGGPYEQYF. The DNA of the CDR3 is TGTGCCAGCAGCCCCGGAGTGGCGGGAGGGCCCTACGAGCAGTACTTC.